Below, one T cell receptor (beta chain) is given with its context. In the authors' workflow: Reference gene primer amplification gave nucleated cell count estimates. The repertoire was sequenced with immunoSEQ multiplex PCR; TCRdb's copy has only in-frame clones and lacks some. That table supplies the V and J calls and clone size; D and trimming were determined from the DNA. The sample holds approximately 130,000 clones, more than 80% seen once. This sample is part of a study of blood T cell repertoires in COVID-19. Whole-study context: The study drew acute and convalescent COVID-19 samples from the United States, Italy and Spain. Sample material is recorded as cDNA or gDNA derived from T cells, B-cell-depleted T cells, or PBMCs.

CDR3 size: 16 residues. Looked up from germline, CDR1 is SEHNR and CDR2 is FQNEAQ (reference sequence). Between the trimmed V and J ends, which lost 4 bases and 1 base, there was a span of 11 bases. The clonotype originates from a human donor in a cohort sampled during active COVID-19. The sample was peripheral blood. The chain links TRBV7-9 to TRBJ2-6; D not resolved. CDR3 loop: CASSSILGSGANVLTF. CDR3 nucleotide sequence: TGTGCCAGCAGCTCAATCCTAGGATCTGGGGCCAACGTCCTGACTTTC.